This T cell receptor beta chain is drawn from a study of CD8 T cells in ankylosing spondylitis. The CDR3 spans 14 residues. V lost 2 bases and J 3 bases, leaving 11 bases between the germline ends. Germline-derived CDR1 and CDR2 are SEHNR and FQNEAQ (reference sequence). From the 5' RACE reads, TCRdb called clonotypes with MiXCR, one entry per CDR3 protein. The profile shows 250,000 to 300,000 distinct CDR3 sequences, 18% of them singletons. This clonotype has a handful of counts. Sequencing input: blood, either unsorted or a sorted T cell fraction (not recorded which). The clonotype was recovered from a male donor with ankylosing spondylitis or in good health (not recorded which). The rearrangement uses TRBV7-9 and TRBJ2-7; tentatively, D is TRBD1 or TRBD2 (5 bases each). The CDR3 DNA follows: TGTGCCAGCAGCTTACCGGGACCCCTCTACGAGCAGTACTTC. Encoded protein: CASSLPGPLYEQYF.